One and the same sample provided the 10 T cell receptor beta chains below, sequenced in a study of glioma-infiltrating T cells after dendritic cell vaccination. Time point meaning: after dendritic cell vaccination, including at tumor progression/relapse. Assay used: immunoSEQ multiplex PCR; TCRdb lists only in-frame clones, some missing. The table has under 130,000 clones, roughly 90% seen once; the top ten hold 2.5% to 3%. The sample consisted of blood, taken after dendritic cell vaccination. These TCRs come from a human donor with glioblastoma.

This sequence joins TRBV12-1 and TRBJ2-1; the DNA was not compared with TRBD2, the D call given in the table. TRBV12-1 is a listed pseudogene. The CDR3 length is 16 residues. This chain's CDR3 is CASSLGTSGEYNEQFF. The CDR3 nucleotides read TGTGCCAGCAGCTTGGGGACTAGCGGAGAATACAATGAGCAGTTCTTC.

The gene calls are TRBV18 and TRBJ2-3, with 13 bases matching TRBD2. The length of the CDR3 is 16 residues. CDR1 and CDR2 from the germline V gene are KGHSH and LQKENI. Trimming removed 6 bases from V and 5 bases from J; junction bases left unmatched: 8. Here the CDR3 DNA reads TGTGCCAGCTCCCCGGGACTAGCGGGGAGGGGAGATACGCAGTATTTT. This gives the protein CASSPGLAGRGDTQYF.

J is TRBJ1-2 and V is TRBV4-1; 7 bases are a match to TRBD1. The CDR3 covers 15 residues. Germline CDR1 and CDR2: MGHRA and YSYEKL. The trim removed 0 bases at V and 7 bases at J, leaving 8 bases unmatched. The CDR3 spells CASSQDGQGVAGYTF. DNA of the CDR3: TGCGCCAGCAGCCAAGATGGGCAGGGGGTAGCTGGCTACACCTTC.

The chain joins TRBV29-1 to TRBJ2-3, with 9 bases lining up with TRBD1. Germline values: CDR1 SQVTM, CDR2 ANQGSEA. Germline trimming cut 1 base from V and 3 bases from J; bases unmatched to any gene: 5. CDR3 size: 15 residues. CDR3 residues: CSVEGGTGKTDTQYF. CDR3 coding DNA: TGCAGCGTTGAAGGGGGGACAGGGAAGACAGATACGCAGTATTTT.

The chain joins TRBV29-1 to TRBJ2-7; 8 bases line up with TRBD2. The J segment lost 3 bases and the V segment lost 6 bases, leaving 4 bases of the junction unmatched. Germline CDR1 SQVTM, CDR2 ANQGSEA. CDR3 size: 12 residues. The CDR3 DNA follows: TGCAGCGTCGGGGCGGGGGGCTACGAGCAGTACTTC. It encodes CSVGAGGYEQYF.

This clone is a singleton in its sample. This chain's CDR3 is CASSSETGAYEQYF. CDR3 nucleotides: TGTGCCAGCAGTTCCGAAACAGGGGCCTACGAGCAGTACTTC. This chain links TRBV6-1 with TRBJ2-7; TRBD1 matches at 7 bases. The CDR3 runs to 14 residues. V was clipped by 5 bases and J by 2 bases; unmatched bases: 6. The germline V gene encodes CDR1 MNHNS and CDR2 SASEGT.

For this clone: Other DNA sequences in the same sample also yield this CDR3. The gene calls are TRBV5-1 and TRBJ2-7; TRBD2 matches at 7 bases. The ends lost 0 bases at V and 3 bases at J; junction bases unmatched: 0. The CDR3 has 13 residues. CDR1 and CDR2 from the germline V gene are SGHRS and YFSETQ. This CDR3 reads CASSLASGYEQYF. The DNA for the CDR3 is TGCGCCAGCAGCTTGGCTAGCGGCTACGAGCAGTACTTC.

The V call is TRBV5-1, the J call TRBJ2-5, with 8 bases fitting TRBD1. The CDR3 sequence is 15 residues long. Trimming removed 3 bases from V and 5 bases from J; junction bases left unmatched: 9. Per germline, CDR1 SGHRS and CDR2 YFSETQ. DNA for the CDR3: TGCGCCAGCAGCTCACAATCAGGGGGCCGGGAGACCCAGTACTTC. Translated, it gives CASSSQSGGRETQYF.

This clone showed up just a few times. V is TRBV5-4 and J is TRBJ2-2; 9 nucleotides match TRBD1. V was clipped by 2 bases and J by 5 bases; unmatched bases: 7. This CDR3 comprises 16 residues. Germline V gives CDR1 SGHNT, CDR2 YYREEE (reference sequence). Written as DNA, the CDR3 is TGTGCCAGCAGCTTACCGGGACAGGGTTCGACCGGGGAGCTGTTTTTT. This encodes CASSLPGQGSTGELFF. Looking up the rest from reference TRBV5-4 and TRBJ2-2 gives the full variable domain: ETGVTQSPTHLIKTRGQQVTLRCSSQSGHNTVSWYQQALGQGPQFIFQYYREEENGRGNFPPRFSGLQFPNYSSELNVNALELDDSALYLCASSLPGQGSTGELFFGEGSRLTVL.

This chain joins TRBV10-1 and TRBJ2-3; TRBD1 aligns across 10 bases. Per germline, CDR1 WNHNN and CDR2 SYGVQD (reference sequence). The CDR3 totals 17 residues. V lost 6 bases and J lost 5; bases outside the gene matches: 14. CDR3 residues: CASSDRQPGQGVDTQYF. For the CDR3, the DNA is TGCGCCAGCAGCGACCGACAACCCGGACAGGGGGTAGATACGCAGTATTTT.